This T cell receptor beta chain was captured in a study of CD8 T cells in ankylosing spondylitis. General study results and limits: Prior work had noted some motif variants in reactive arthritis blood and synovial fluid.

Quantitative 5'-RACE with molecular barcodes was used to make the TCR beta libraries. TCRdb re-derived calls from the 5' RACE reads in MiXCR, one entry per CDR3 protein. The sample includes approximately 250,000 distinct CDR3 sequences, 20% to 30% seen only once; the top ten take around 0.64%. Remarks on this clonotype: Antigen unknown.

The V and J ends lost 3 bases and 2 bases respectively, with 8 bases between them. CDR1 and CDR2 (germline): LNHNV, YYDKDF (reference sequence). The CDR3 covers 13 residues. This receptor was taken from a male donor with ankylosing spondylitis or in good health (not recorded which). This sequence joins TRBV15 and TRBJ2-7; D not resolved. Sequencing input: blood, either unsorted or a sorted T cell fraction (not recorded which). CDR3 bases: TGTGCCACCAGCAGGGCCTATCCCTACGAGCAGTACTTC. Its translation: CATSRAYPYEQYF. Full variable domain (rest looked up from reference TRBV15 and TRBJ2-7): DAMVIQNPRYQVTQFGKPVTLSCSQTLNHNVMYWYQQKSSQAPKLLFHYYDKDFNNEADTPDNFQSRRPNTSFCFLDIRSPGLGDTAMYLCATSRAYPYEQYFGPGTRLTVT.